This passage covers 10 T cell receptor beta chains from one sample sequenced in a study of blood T cell repertoires in COVID-19. Clones were sequenced by immunoSEQ multiplex PCR, and TCRdb holds only the in-frame ones, with some missing. The sample records around 310,000 clones, 85% to 90% being singletons. The sample taken for sequencing was peripheral blood. These receptors all come from a middle-aged woman with COVID-19, enrolled during active disease.

The V gene is TRBV28, the J gene TRBJ2-4, with 7 bases matching TRBD1. The CDR3 is 17 amino acids. Trimming took 6 bases from V and 1 from J; bases not matched to a gene: 12. CDR1 MDHEN and CDR2 SYDVKM come from the germline V gene. The CDR3 reads CASSSTGFQLAKNIQYF. The DNA of the CDR3 is TGTGCCAGCAGCTCGACAGGGTTCCAGCTCGCCAAAAACATTCAGTACTTC.

The gene calls are TRBV28 and TRBJ2-2; 7 bases align to TRBD2. With 6 bases clipped from V and 1 base from J, the junction kept 11 bases outside the gene matches. CDR1 is MDHEN and CDR2 is SYDVKM in the germline V gene. CDR3 length: 17 residues. Written as DNA, the CDR3 is TGTGCCAGCAGCTGGGCGGGGGTAACACAGAACACCGGGGAGCTGTTTTTT. Its translation is CASSWAGVTQNTGELFF.

The chain recombines TRBV5-6 with TRBJ2-6, with D unresolved. CDR1 is SGHDT, CDR2 YYEEEE, per germline. The CDR3 has 15 residues. V was pared by 2 bases and J by 3 bases, with 9 bases between. CDR3 in amino acids: CASSFGVSGANVLTF. DNA for the CDR3: TGTGCCAGCAGCTTTGGAGTGAGTGGGGCCAACGTCCTGACTTTC.

This chain joins TRBV7-2 and TRBJ2-2; 10 positions agree with TRBD2. This CDR3 comprises 16 residues. V shed 5 bases and J 0 bases; nucleotides not matched to a gene: 3. Germline-derived CDR1 and CDR2 are SGHTA and FQGNSA. The CDR3 reads CASSVTSGANTGELFF. CDR3 coding DNA: TGTGCCAGCAGCGTTACTAGCGGGGCGAACACCGGGGAGCTGTTTTTT.

The CDR3 here is CASSNTVFSGNTIYF. CDR3 in DNA: TGTGCCAGTAGTAATACGGTCTTCTCTGGAAACACCATATATTTT. The rearrangement uses TRBV19 and TRBJ1-3; D gene ambiguous. The CDR3 is 15 residues long. Trimming pared 4 bases from V and 0 bases from J, leaving 10 bases between. Germline V lookup: CDR1 LNHDA, CDR2 SQIVND (reference sequence).

The genes are TRBV27 and TRBJ2-2; D is perhaps TRBD1 (5 bases). This CDR3 region has 17 residues. Germline V gene sequence: CDR1 MNHEY, CDR2 SMNVEV (reference sequence). Trimming pared 3 bases from V and 1 base from J, leaving 15 bases between. CDR3 sequence reads: CASSLTDRSGNTGELFF. DNA for the CDR3: TGTGCCAGCAGTTTGACAGACAGAAGTGGGAACACCGGGGAGCTGTTTTTT.

The CDR3, as DNA: TGTGCCAGCTCACCAATCCCAGGGGTGAACACTGAAGCTTTCTTT. Amino acid sequence: CASSPIPGVNTEAFF. The V call is TRBV18, the J call TRBJ1-1; a possible D gene is TRBD1 (6 bases). The germline CDR1 and CDR2 sequences are KGHSH and LQKENI. The V gene lost 2 bases and the J gene lost 0 bases, with 10 bases spanning the gap. The CDR3 consists of 15 residues.

This clone was seen only once. The V and J genes are TRBV2 and TRBJ2-5; D possibly corresponds to TRBD1 (5 bases). The CDR3 has 15 residues. Germline assignment: CDR1 SNHLY and CDR2 FYNNEI. The V end was cut by 1 base, the J end by 5 bases, with 14 bases between. The CDR3 coding sequence is TGTGCCAGCAGTGAAGGAGCAGGGTTGGTCGAGACCCAGTACTTC. Its translation: CASSEGAGLVETQYF.

The genes are TRBV7-3 and TRBJ2-3, with 8 positions matching TRBD1. The V segment lost 1 base and the J segment 1 base; nucleotides outside the gene matches: 4. Germline CDR1 reads SGHTA; CDR2 reads FQGTGA. This CDR3 region has 16 residues. The CDR3 DNA reads TGTGCCAGCAGCTTAATGCCGGGACAGGGCACAGATACGCAGTATTTT. It codes for CASSLMPGQGTDTQYF.

The sample holds a few counts of this clone. The chain links TRBV6-5 to TRBJ2-7; no definite D call. CDR1 and CDR2 from the germline V gene are MNHEY and SVGAGI. The V end lost 6 bases, the J end lost 0 bases, and 9 bases lay between the germline ends. The CDR3 is 13 residues long. CDR3 coding DNA: TGTGCCAGCAGCTCACACACCTCCTACGAGCAGTACTTC. Translation gives CASSSHTSYEQYF.